One T cell receptor (beta chain) is described in this entry. Its antigen remains unidentified. This entry belongs to a study of OX40 agonist ivuxolimab in advanced cancers. Overall study context: Patients were dosed with the agonistic anti-OX40 (CD134) antibody ivuxolimab. General study findings and limits: Among T cells, CD8+ cells averaged more expanded clones than CD4+ cells. Among patients with partial responses at 0.1-3.0 mg/kg, clonal expansion was among the lowest. By week 6 at 0.1 to 3.0 mg/kg, blood CD4+ and CD8+ T cells had expanded clonally.

Repertoires were generated with immunoSEQ multiplex PCR, while TCRdb's copy carries only in-frame clones and drops some. The sample lists 59,000 or so clones, more than 75% seen once, with 0.37% in the top ten. The CDR3 is 12 residues long. The germline V gene encodes CDR1 MNHEY and CDR2 SVGAGI. V lost 8 bases and J lost 0, with 5 bases in between. This TCR was sampled from an adult with an advanced solid tumor such as melanoma, head and neck, liver or kidney cancer. This specimen was CD4+ or CD8+ T cells sorted from blood, taken in a trial of the OX40 agonist ivuxolimab. The chain links TRBV6-5 to TRBJ2-1; D is unclear. CDR3 coding DNA: TGTGCCAGCGAGAGCTCCTACAATGAGCAGTTCTTC. Amino acids: CASESSYNEQFF.